This T cell receptor beta chain was captured by sequencing in a study of cytomegalovirus exposure and HLA in healthy donors. As regards this clone: What it recognizes is unknown. Different DNA sequences within this sample yield the same CDR3.

The PCR contained 60 Vbeta and 13 Jbeta primers. The data were produced by immunoSEQ multiplex PCR, yet TCRdb's version contains in-frame clones alone and is incomplete. Seen here are about 190,000 clones, 81% observed once, and the top ten hold around 2.4%. Study findings and constraints: Listed as cytomegalovirus-associated were about 160 TCR beta chains. In an earlier analysis, productive rearrangement rates for most beta V segments clustered near 87% or 30%.

The sample consisted of PBMCs. The sequence was collected from a woman in her thirties in good health and CMV-seronegative.

CDR3 nucleotide sequence: TGCGCCAGCAGCTTAGGGGGAGACAGTTCCTACAATGAGCAGTTCTTC. It codes for CASSLGGDSSYNEQFF. The rearrangement uses TRBV5-1 and TRBJ2-1, with D perhaps matching TRBD1 (6 bases). Germline lookup yields CDR1 SGHRS and CDR2 YFSETQ. CDR3 size: 16 residues. Trimming left V 2 bases short and J 1 base short, with 13 bases between.